The text below deals with one T cell receptor (beta chain). Vbeta (60) and Jbeta (13) primers were used in the PCR. Here immunoSEQ multiplex PCR was the method, and the copy in TCRdb shows in-frame clones only, minus some. The sample yields roughly 120,000 clones, 80% seen once. Trimming cost V 3 bases and J 8 bases; bases outside gene matches: 6. The CDR3 loop spans 14 amino acids. Germline CDR1 is SGDLS and CDR2 is YYNGEE. This entry is derived from a study of cytomegalovirus exposure and HLA in healthy donors. This rearrangement joins TRBV9 to TRBJ2-1; TRBD1 aligns across 9 bases. The TCR originated in a human donor in good health. Sequenced: PBMCs. The CDR3 DNA sequence: TGTGCCAGCAGCGCCGGGACAGGGTACCATGAGCAGTTCTTC. It is translated as CASSAGTGYHEQFF.